A single sample is the source of the 14 T cell receptor beta chains below, sequenced in a study of CXCR3-negative and CXCR3-positive naive CD8 T cells. UMI-tagged TRB cDNA libraries were built via 5' RACE. TCRdb reprocessed the 5' RACE reads and stores each CDR3 protein as one record, lacking DNA. The sample includes approximately 6,700 distinct CDR3 sequences. The sequenced sample was naive CXCR3- CD8+ T cells from blood. Subset specified: CD45RO-CCR7+CD27+CD95- naive CD8+ T cells lacking CXCR3 (TNR3-). The source is a human donor in good health. Some clones in this sample may be carry-over from other donors' samples.

According to its frequency, this clonotype is medium-sized. This rearrangement joins TRBV29-1 to TRBJ2-1. This CDR3 comprises 11 residues. CDR1 and CDR2 from the germline V gene are SQVTM and ANQGSEA. This chain's CDR3 is CSVVASSEQFF.

This clonotype is labeled medium-sized (0.01 to 0.1%) based on frequency. This sequence joins TRBV11-2 and TRBJ2-3; TCRdb lists TRBD1, though no DNA is available to test this call. The CDR3 extends over 16 amino acids. Per the germline V gene, CDR1 is SGHAT and CDR2 is FQNNGV. This chain's CDR3 is CASSLRAWTGEDTQYF.

Its frequency marks this clonotype as medium-sized (0.01 to 0.1%). This rearrangement joins TRBV20-1 to TRBJ2-3; the TCRdb call, TRBD1, lacks DNA for checking. Germline assignment: CDR1 DFQATT and CDR2 SNEGSKA (reference sequence). This CDR3 has 14 residues. This chain's CDR3 is CSAAGTGDGDTQYF.

This clonotype is deemed medium-sized by its frequency. The V and J genes are TRBV7-9 and TRBJ2-5; TCRdb names TRBD1, which stays unverified in the absence of DNA. The CDR3 has 15 amino acids. Germline CDR1 SEHNR, CDR2 FQNEAQ (reference sequence). CDR3 residues: CASSPPRTGQETQYF.

The chain is built from TRBV29-1 and TRBJ2-5; TCRdb gives TRBD2 as the D gene, but with no DNA this cannot be confirmed. There are 17 residues in the CDR3. CDR1 and CDR2 (germline): SQVTM, ANQGSEA. The CDR3 region is CSVEDYGGRRDGETQYF. Full variable domain (rest looked up from reference TRBV29-1 and TRBJ2-5): SAVISQKPSRDICQRGTSLTIQCQVDSQVTMMFWYRQQPGQSLTLIATANQGSEATYESGFVIDKFPISRPNLTFSTLTVSNMSPEDSSIYLCSVEDYGGRRDGETQYFGPGTRLLVL.

The chain recombines TRBV15 with TRBJ2-1. Germline-derived CDR1 and CDR2 are LNHNV and YYDKDF (reference sequence). The CDR3 extends over 15 amino acids. The CDR3 sequence is CATSQLSAPNNEQFF. Using reference TRBV15 and TRBJ2-1 for the parts outside the CDR3, the full variable domain is DAMVIQNPRYQVTQFGKPVTLSCSQTLNHNVMYWYQQKSSQAPKLLFHYYDKDFNNEADTPDNFQSRRPNTSFCFLDIRSPGLGDTAMYLCATSQLSAPNNEQFFGPGTRLTVL.

This clonotype is classed as medium-sized by frequency. The chain links TRBV10-3 to TRBJ2-5. This CDR3 is built from 11 residues. Germline V gives CDR1 ENHRY, CDR2 SYGVKD. This CDR3 is CAIRAEETQYF.

Its frequency marks this clonotype as medium-sized (0.01 to 0.1%). The chain couples TRBV28 to TRBJ2-3; TCRdb gives TRBD2 as the D gene, but with no DNA this cannot be confirmed. This CDR3 is built from 14 residues. The germline V gene has CDR1 MDHEN and CDR2 SYDVKM. The CDR3 spells CASSFGGGTDTQYF. Full variable domain (outside the CDR3, taken from reference TRBV28 and TRBJ2-3): DVKVTQSSRYLVKRTGEKVFLECVQDMDHENMFWYRQDPGLGLRLIYFSYDVKMKEKGDIPEGYSVSREKKERFSLILESASTNQTSMYLCASSFGGGTDTQYFGPGTRLTVL.

The V call is TRBV7-2, the J call TRBJ2-1; TCRdb names TRBD1, which stays unverified in the absence of DNA. The CDR3 has 13 amino acids. The V gene's germline CDR1 is SGHTA and CDR2 FQGNSA. Here the CDR3 reads CALGAGGGNEQFF. Supplemented by reference TRBV7-2 and TRBJ2-1, the full variable domain reads GAGVSQSPSNKVTEKGKDVELRCDPISGHTALYWYRQSLGQGLEFLIYFQGNSAPDKSGLPSDRFSAERTGGSVSTLTIQRTQQEDSAVYLCALGAGGGNEQFFGPGTRLTVL.

The V call is TRBV7-2, the J call TRBJ1-6; TCRdb names TRBD1, which stays unverified in the absence of DNA. The CDR3 has 14 residues. Germline values: CDR1 SGHTA, CDR2 FQGNSA. CDR3 sequence reads: CASTWLGGNSPLHF.

By frequency, this clonotype registers medium-sized. The gene calls are TRBV7-9 and TRBJ2-7; the TCRdb call, TRBD1, lacks DNA for checking. CDR1 and CDR2 from the germline V gene are SEHNR and FQNEAQ (reference sequence). The CDR3 runs to 13 residues. The CDR3 sequence: CASSPGTGYEQYF. Full variable domain (rest looked up from reference TRBV7-9 and TRBJ2-7): DTGVSQNPRHKITKRGQNVTFRCDPISEHNRLYWYRQTLGQGPEFLTYFQNEAQLEKSRLLSDRFSAERPKGSFSTLEIQRTEQGDSAMYLCASSPGTGYEQYFGPGTRLTVT.

The V gene is TRBV5-6, the J gene TRBJ2-1; checking the TCRdb D call of TRBD2 is not possible without DNA. The CDR3 extends over 15 amino acids. From germline, CDR1 is SGHDT and CDR2 YYEEEE. The CDR3 sequence: CASSSAVAGVVEQFF.

This clonotype registers medium-sized (0.01 to 0.1%) by frequency. V gene TRBV5-1 combines with J gene TRBJ2-7; with no DNA, the TCRdb D assignment of TRBD2 cannot be verified. The germline V gene has CDR1 SGHRS and CDR2 YFSETQ. The CDR3 sequence is 14 residues long. CDR3 in amino acids: CASRPSSDSYEQYF. Complete variable domain (other parts from reference TRBV5-1 and TRBJ2-7): KAGVTQTPRYLIKTRGQQVTLSCSPISGHRSVSWYQQTPGQGLQFLFEYFSETQRNKGNFPGRFSGRQFSNSRSEMNVSTLELGDSALYLCASRPSSDSYEQYFGPGTRLTVT.

This sequence joins TRBV7-9 and TRBJ2-1; TCRdb proposes TRBD1, but this gene call is untestable without DNA. Germline lookup yields CDR1 SEHNR and CDR2 FQNEAQ (reference sequence). The CDR3 contains 16 residues. CDR3 sequence: CASSSARTGPYNEQFF.